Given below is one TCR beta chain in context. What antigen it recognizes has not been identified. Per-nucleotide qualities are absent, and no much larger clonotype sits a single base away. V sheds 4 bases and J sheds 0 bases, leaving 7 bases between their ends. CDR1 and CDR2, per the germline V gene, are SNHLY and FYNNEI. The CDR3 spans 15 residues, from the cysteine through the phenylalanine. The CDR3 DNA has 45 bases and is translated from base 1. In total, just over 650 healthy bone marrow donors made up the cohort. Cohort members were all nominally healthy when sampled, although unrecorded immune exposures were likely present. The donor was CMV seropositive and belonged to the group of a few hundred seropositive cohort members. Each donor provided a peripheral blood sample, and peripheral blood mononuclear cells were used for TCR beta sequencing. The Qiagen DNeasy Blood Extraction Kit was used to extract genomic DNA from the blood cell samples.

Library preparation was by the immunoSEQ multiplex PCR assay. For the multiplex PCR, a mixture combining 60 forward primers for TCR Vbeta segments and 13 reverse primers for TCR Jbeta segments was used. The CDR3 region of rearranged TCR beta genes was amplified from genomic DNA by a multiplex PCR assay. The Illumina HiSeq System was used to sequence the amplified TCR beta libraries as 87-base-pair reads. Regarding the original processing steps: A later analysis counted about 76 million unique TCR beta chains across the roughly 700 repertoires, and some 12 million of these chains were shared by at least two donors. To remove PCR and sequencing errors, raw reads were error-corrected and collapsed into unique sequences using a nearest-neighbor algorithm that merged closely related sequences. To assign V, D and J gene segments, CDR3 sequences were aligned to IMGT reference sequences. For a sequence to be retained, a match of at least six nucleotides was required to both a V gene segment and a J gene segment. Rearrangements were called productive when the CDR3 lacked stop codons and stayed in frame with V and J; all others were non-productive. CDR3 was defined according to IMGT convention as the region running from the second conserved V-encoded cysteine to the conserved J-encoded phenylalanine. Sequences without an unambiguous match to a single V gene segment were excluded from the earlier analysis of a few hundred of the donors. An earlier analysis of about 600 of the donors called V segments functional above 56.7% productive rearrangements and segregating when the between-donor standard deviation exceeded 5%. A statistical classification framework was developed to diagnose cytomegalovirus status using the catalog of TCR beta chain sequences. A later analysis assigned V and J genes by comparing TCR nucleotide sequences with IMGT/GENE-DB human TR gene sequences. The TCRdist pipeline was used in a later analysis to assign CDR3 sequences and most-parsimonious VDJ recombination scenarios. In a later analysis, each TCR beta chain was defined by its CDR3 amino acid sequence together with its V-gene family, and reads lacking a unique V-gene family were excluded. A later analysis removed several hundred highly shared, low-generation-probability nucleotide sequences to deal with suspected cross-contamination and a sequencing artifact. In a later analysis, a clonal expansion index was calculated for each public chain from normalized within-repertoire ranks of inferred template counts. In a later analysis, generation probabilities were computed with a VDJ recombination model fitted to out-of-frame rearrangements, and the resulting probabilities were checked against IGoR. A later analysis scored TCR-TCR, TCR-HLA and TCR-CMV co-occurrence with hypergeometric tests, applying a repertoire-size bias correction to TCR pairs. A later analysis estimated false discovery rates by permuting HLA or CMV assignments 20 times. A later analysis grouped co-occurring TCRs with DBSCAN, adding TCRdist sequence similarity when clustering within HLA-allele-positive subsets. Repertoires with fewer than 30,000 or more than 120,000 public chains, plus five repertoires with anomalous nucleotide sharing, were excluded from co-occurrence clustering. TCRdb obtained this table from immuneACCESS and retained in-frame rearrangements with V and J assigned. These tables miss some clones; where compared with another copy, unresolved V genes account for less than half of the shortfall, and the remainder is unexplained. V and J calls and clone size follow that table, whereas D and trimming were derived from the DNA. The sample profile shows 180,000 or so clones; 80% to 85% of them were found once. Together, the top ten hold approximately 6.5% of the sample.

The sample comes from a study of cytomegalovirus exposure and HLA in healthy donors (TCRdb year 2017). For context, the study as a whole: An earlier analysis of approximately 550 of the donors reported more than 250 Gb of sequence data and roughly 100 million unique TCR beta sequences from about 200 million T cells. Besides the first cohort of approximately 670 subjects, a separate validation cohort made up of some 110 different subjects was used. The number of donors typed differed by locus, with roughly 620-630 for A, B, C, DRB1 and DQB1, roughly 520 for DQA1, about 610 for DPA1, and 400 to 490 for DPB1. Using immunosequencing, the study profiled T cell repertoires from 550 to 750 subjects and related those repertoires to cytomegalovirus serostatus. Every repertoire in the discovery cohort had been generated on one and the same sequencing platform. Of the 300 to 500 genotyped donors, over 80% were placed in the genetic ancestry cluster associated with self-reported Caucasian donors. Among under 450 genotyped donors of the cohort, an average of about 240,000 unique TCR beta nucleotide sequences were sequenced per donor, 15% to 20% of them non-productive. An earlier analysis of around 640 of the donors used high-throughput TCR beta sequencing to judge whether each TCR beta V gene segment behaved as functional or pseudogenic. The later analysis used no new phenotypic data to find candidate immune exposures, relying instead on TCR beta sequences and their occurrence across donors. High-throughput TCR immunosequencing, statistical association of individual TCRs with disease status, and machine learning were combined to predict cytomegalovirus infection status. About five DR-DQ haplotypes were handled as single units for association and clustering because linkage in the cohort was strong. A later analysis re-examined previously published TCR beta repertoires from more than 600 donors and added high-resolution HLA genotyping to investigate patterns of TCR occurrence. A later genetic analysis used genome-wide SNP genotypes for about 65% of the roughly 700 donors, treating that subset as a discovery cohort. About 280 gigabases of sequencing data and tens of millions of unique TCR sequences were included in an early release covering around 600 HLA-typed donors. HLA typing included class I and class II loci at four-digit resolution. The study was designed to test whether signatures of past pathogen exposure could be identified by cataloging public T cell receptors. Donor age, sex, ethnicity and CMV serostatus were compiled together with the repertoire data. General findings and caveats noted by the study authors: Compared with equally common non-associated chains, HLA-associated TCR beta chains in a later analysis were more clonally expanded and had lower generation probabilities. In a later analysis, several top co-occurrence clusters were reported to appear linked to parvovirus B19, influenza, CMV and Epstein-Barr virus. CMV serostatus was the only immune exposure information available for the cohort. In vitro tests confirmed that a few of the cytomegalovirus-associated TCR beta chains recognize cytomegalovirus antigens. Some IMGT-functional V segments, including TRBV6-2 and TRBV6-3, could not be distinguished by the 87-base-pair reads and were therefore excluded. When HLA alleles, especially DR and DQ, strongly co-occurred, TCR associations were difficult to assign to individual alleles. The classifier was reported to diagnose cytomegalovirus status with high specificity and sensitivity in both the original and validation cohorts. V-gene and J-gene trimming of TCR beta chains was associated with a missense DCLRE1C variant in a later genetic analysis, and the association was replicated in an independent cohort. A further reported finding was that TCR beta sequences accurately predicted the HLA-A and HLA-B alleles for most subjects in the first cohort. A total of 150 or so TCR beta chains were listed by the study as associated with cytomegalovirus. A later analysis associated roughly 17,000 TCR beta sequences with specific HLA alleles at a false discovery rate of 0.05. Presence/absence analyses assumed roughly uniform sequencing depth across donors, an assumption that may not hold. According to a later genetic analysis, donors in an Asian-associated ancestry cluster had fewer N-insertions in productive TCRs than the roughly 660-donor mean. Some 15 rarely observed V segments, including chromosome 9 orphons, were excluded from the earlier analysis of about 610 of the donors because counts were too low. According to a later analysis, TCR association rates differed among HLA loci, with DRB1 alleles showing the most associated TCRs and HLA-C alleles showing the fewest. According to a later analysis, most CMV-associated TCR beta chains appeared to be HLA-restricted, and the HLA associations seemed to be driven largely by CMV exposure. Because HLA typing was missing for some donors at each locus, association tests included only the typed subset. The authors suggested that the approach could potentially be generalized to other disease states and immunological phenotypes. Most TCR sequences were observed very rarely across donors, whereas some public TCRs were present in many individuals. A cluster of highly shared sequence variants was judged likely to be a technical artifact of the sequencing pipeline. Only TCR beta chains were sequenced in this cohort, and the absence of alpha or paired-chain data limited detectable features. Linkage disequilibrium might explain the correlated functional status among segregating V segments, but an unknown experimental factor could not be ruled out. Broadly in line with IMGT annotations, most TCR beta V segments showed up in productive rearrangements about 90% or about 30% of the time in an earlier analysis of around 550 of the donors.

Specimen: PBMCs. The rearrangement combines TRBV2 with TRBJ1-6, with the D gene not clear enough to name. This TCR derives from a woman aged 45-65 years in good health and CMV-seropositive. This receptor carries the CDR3 CASSVASSYNSPLHF. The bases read TGTGCCAGCAGTGTAGCGAGCTCCTATAATTCACCCCTCCACTTT.